The clone carrying this T cell receptor (beta chain) came up a few times. The antigen is undetermined. A second PCR of roughly 6 to 12 cycles used a sample-barcoded 5' primer and a J-beta primer mix. A template-switch adaptor containing 12 random nucleotides labeled each cDNA molecule. TCRdb ran MiXCR on the 5' RACE reads and lists one entry per CDR3 protein. The table lists about a million distinct CDR3 sequences, roughly 43% of them singletons. This specimen comes from a study of blood T cells in healthy people across ages. Study-wide results and caveats: Per million T cells, TCR beta diversity dropped roughly linearly as age increased. Comparison with aged donors showed that long-lived donors had more naive CD4+ cells and higher diversity.

Unmatched junction bases numbered 6, after V lost 6 bases and J lost 5 bases. CDR3 length equals 14 residues. The sample providers were healthy Caucasian people from Russia, aged roughly 6 to 90. The V and J genes are TRBV12-3 or TRBV12-4 and TRBJ1-4; 7 positions match TRBD1. The sequence came from a man younger than 45 in good health. Input material: blood. For the CDR3, the DNA is TGTGCCAGCAGCACGGGACAGTACAATGAAAAACTGTTTTTT. It yields the protein CASSTGQYNEKLFF.